Presented here are 10 T cell receptor beta chains from one specimen sequenced in a study of control samples from healthy donors and cancer patients. Data came from immunoSEQ multiplex PCR; TCRdb stores just in-frame clones and leaves some out. The sample contains over 80,000 clones, roughly 78% of which appear only once. Sequenced material: blood. These receptors all stem from a man aged 55 to 70 in good health.

The chain joins TRBV27 to TRBJ2-7; D perhaps matches TRBD1 (6 bases). The CDR3 loop spans 14 amino acids. Germline assignment: CDR1 MNHEY and CDR2 SMNVEV (reference sequence). V was trimmed by 3 bases and J by 2 bases, leaving 11 bases between them. The CDR3, as DNA: TGTGCCAGCAGTTTTCGGACAGCGGCCTACGAGCAGTACTTC. This translates into CASSFRTAAYEQYF.

Here the CDR3 reads CASRGISTDTQYF. In DNA, the CDR3 is TGCGCCAGCAGGGGAATTAGCACAGATACGCAGTATTTT. This rearrangement joins TRBV5-1 to TRBJ2-3; D gene uncertain. CDR1 and CDR2 (germline): SGHRS, YFSETQ. The germline V and J ends were trimmed by 5 bases and 0 bases, with 7 bases remaining between them. The length of the CDR3 is 13 residues.

The V gene is TRBV30, the J gene TRBJ1-2; possible D gene TRBD1, 5 bases. The V end was cut by 4 bases, the J end by 7 bases, with 13 bases between. This CDR3 spans 12 amino acids. Germline lookup yields CDR1 GTSNPN and CDR2 SVGIG (reference sequence). CDR3 sequence: CAWTTGVGGYTF. The CDR3 nucleotides read TGTGCCTGGACCACGGGGGTGGGTGGCTACACCTTC.

V usage is TRBV13 and J usage is TRBJ2-7; 8 bases match TRBD1. The CDR3 is 15 amino acids. The V gene end was trimmed by 5 bases and the J gene end by 1 base; junction bases not matched to a gene: 7. From germline, CDR1 is PRHDT and CDR2 FYEKMQ (reference sequence). CDR3 residues: CASSVGQGSSYEQYF. The CDR3 nucleotides read TGTGCCAGCAGCGTTGGACAGGGAAGTTCCTACGAGCAGTACTTC.

The gene calls are TRBV4-1 and TRBJ2-2; D is perhaps TRBD1 (6 bases). Trimming left V 2 bases short and J 6 bases short, with 16 bases between. The germline V gene encodes CDR1 MGHRA and CDR2 YSYEKL. The CDR3 sequence is 16 residues long. CDR3 loop: CASSQSDRKYSGELFF. CDR3 DNA sequence: TGCGCCAGCAGCCAATCAGACAGGAAATACTCCGGGGAGCTGTTTTTT.

The chain uses TRBV11-2 and TRBJ2-4, with 8 nucleotides matching TRBD1. Germline CDR1 reads SGHAT; CDR2 reads FQNNGV. The V segment lost 5 bases and the J segment 8 bases; nucleotides outside the gene matches: 14. The CDR3 is 16 residues long. The CDR3 sequence: CASSRNGQGIEDIQYF. CDR3 sequence (DNA): TGTGCCAGCAGCCGTAACGGACAGGGAATTGAGGACATTCAGTACTTC.

This clone was counted a single time. V gene TRBV28 combines with J gene TRBJ1-1; possibly TRBD1 for D (5 bases). This CDR3 has 14 residues. V lost 8 bases, J lost 1 base, and 14 bases lay in between. Germline CDR1 reads MDHEN; CDR2 reads SYDVKM. The CDR3 DNA reads TGTGCCAGCCGAACCACAGACAGGAACACTGAAGCTTTCTTT. Translation gives CASRTTDRNTEAFF.

CDR3 sequence (DNA): TGTGCCACCAGTGATTTGGGACAGTCCTATGGCTACACCTTC. It encodes CATSDLGQSYGYTF. V gene TRBV24-1 combines with J gene TRBJ1-2; a weak D match, TRBD1 (6 bases). V lost 0 bases to trimming and J lost 4 bases, with 8 bases between them. The CDR3 is made up of 14 amino acids. Looked up from germline, CDR1 is KGHDR and CDR2 is SFDVKD.

V is TRBV4-2 and J is TRBJ2-5; no clear D gene. The germline CDR1 and CDR2 sequences are LGHNA and YNFKEQ. Trimming removed 2 bases from V and 2 bases from J, with 9 bases in between. This CDR3 region has 14 residues. CDR3 coding DNA: TGTGCCAGCAGCCAATCAGACCGTCAAGAGACCCAGTACTTC. Translation gives CASSQSDRQETQYF.

V usage is TRBV15 and J usage is TRBJ2-1, with TRBD2 matching over 10 bases. Germline V gene data show CDR1 as LNHNV and CDR2 as YYDKDF (reference sequence). The CDR3 has 16 residues. V shed 1 base and J 7 bases; nucleotides not matched to a gene: 7. The CDR3 coding sequence is TGTGCCACCAGCAGAGTCGGGCTAGCGGGAGAGAATGAGCAGTTCTTC. Its translation: CATSRVGLAGENEQFF. The full variable domain, rest sourced from reference TRBV15 and TRBJ2-1, is DAMVIQNPRYQVTQFGKPVTLSCSQTLNHNVMYWYQQKSSQAPKLLFHYYDKDFNNEADTPDNFQSRRPNTSFCFLDIRSPGLGDTAMYLCATSRVGLAGENEQFFGPGTRLTVL.